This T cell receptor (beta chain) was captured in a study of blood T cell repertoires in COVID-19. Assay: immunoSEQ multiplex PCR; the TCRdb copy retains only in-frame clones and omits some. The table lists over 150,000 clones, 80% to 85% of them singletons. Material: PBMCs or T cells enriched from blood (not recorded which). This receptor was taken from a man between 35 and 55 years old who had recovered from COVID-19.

The CDR3 DNA is TGTGCCAGCGCGGGACTAGCGGGGGGGGGTGCTAGCACAGATACGCAGTATTTT. Translation gives CASAGLAGGGASTDTQYF. The chain recombines TRBV25-1 with TRBJ2-3; 16 bases map to TRBD2. The CDR3 contains 18 residues. Germline V lookup: CDR1 MGHDK, CDR2 SYGVNS. J lost 0 bases, V lost 8 bases, and 8 bases had no gene match.